This TCR beta chain appears in the sequencing data of a study of cytotoxic CD8 clonotypes in ibrutinib-treated CLL. CDR1 and CDR2 (germline): SGHTS, YDEGEE. The CDR3 has 14 residues. V was shortened by 2 bases and J by 5 bases, with 11 bases between the two germline ends. Here immunoSEQ multiplex PCR was the method, and the copy in TCRdb shows in-frame clones only, minus some. In the table there are hundreds of thousands of clones, 79% of which are singletons. Here the sequenced sample was PBMCs, taken after 12 months of ibrutinib treatment. This chain joins TRBV5-8 and TRBJ2-1; D remains unclear. This sequence originates from a human donor with chronic lymphocytic leukemia. CDR3 in amino acids: CASSFKEGDNEQFF. In nucleotides, the CDR3 is TGTGCCAGCAGCTTTAAAGAAGGAGACAATGAGCAGTTCTTC.